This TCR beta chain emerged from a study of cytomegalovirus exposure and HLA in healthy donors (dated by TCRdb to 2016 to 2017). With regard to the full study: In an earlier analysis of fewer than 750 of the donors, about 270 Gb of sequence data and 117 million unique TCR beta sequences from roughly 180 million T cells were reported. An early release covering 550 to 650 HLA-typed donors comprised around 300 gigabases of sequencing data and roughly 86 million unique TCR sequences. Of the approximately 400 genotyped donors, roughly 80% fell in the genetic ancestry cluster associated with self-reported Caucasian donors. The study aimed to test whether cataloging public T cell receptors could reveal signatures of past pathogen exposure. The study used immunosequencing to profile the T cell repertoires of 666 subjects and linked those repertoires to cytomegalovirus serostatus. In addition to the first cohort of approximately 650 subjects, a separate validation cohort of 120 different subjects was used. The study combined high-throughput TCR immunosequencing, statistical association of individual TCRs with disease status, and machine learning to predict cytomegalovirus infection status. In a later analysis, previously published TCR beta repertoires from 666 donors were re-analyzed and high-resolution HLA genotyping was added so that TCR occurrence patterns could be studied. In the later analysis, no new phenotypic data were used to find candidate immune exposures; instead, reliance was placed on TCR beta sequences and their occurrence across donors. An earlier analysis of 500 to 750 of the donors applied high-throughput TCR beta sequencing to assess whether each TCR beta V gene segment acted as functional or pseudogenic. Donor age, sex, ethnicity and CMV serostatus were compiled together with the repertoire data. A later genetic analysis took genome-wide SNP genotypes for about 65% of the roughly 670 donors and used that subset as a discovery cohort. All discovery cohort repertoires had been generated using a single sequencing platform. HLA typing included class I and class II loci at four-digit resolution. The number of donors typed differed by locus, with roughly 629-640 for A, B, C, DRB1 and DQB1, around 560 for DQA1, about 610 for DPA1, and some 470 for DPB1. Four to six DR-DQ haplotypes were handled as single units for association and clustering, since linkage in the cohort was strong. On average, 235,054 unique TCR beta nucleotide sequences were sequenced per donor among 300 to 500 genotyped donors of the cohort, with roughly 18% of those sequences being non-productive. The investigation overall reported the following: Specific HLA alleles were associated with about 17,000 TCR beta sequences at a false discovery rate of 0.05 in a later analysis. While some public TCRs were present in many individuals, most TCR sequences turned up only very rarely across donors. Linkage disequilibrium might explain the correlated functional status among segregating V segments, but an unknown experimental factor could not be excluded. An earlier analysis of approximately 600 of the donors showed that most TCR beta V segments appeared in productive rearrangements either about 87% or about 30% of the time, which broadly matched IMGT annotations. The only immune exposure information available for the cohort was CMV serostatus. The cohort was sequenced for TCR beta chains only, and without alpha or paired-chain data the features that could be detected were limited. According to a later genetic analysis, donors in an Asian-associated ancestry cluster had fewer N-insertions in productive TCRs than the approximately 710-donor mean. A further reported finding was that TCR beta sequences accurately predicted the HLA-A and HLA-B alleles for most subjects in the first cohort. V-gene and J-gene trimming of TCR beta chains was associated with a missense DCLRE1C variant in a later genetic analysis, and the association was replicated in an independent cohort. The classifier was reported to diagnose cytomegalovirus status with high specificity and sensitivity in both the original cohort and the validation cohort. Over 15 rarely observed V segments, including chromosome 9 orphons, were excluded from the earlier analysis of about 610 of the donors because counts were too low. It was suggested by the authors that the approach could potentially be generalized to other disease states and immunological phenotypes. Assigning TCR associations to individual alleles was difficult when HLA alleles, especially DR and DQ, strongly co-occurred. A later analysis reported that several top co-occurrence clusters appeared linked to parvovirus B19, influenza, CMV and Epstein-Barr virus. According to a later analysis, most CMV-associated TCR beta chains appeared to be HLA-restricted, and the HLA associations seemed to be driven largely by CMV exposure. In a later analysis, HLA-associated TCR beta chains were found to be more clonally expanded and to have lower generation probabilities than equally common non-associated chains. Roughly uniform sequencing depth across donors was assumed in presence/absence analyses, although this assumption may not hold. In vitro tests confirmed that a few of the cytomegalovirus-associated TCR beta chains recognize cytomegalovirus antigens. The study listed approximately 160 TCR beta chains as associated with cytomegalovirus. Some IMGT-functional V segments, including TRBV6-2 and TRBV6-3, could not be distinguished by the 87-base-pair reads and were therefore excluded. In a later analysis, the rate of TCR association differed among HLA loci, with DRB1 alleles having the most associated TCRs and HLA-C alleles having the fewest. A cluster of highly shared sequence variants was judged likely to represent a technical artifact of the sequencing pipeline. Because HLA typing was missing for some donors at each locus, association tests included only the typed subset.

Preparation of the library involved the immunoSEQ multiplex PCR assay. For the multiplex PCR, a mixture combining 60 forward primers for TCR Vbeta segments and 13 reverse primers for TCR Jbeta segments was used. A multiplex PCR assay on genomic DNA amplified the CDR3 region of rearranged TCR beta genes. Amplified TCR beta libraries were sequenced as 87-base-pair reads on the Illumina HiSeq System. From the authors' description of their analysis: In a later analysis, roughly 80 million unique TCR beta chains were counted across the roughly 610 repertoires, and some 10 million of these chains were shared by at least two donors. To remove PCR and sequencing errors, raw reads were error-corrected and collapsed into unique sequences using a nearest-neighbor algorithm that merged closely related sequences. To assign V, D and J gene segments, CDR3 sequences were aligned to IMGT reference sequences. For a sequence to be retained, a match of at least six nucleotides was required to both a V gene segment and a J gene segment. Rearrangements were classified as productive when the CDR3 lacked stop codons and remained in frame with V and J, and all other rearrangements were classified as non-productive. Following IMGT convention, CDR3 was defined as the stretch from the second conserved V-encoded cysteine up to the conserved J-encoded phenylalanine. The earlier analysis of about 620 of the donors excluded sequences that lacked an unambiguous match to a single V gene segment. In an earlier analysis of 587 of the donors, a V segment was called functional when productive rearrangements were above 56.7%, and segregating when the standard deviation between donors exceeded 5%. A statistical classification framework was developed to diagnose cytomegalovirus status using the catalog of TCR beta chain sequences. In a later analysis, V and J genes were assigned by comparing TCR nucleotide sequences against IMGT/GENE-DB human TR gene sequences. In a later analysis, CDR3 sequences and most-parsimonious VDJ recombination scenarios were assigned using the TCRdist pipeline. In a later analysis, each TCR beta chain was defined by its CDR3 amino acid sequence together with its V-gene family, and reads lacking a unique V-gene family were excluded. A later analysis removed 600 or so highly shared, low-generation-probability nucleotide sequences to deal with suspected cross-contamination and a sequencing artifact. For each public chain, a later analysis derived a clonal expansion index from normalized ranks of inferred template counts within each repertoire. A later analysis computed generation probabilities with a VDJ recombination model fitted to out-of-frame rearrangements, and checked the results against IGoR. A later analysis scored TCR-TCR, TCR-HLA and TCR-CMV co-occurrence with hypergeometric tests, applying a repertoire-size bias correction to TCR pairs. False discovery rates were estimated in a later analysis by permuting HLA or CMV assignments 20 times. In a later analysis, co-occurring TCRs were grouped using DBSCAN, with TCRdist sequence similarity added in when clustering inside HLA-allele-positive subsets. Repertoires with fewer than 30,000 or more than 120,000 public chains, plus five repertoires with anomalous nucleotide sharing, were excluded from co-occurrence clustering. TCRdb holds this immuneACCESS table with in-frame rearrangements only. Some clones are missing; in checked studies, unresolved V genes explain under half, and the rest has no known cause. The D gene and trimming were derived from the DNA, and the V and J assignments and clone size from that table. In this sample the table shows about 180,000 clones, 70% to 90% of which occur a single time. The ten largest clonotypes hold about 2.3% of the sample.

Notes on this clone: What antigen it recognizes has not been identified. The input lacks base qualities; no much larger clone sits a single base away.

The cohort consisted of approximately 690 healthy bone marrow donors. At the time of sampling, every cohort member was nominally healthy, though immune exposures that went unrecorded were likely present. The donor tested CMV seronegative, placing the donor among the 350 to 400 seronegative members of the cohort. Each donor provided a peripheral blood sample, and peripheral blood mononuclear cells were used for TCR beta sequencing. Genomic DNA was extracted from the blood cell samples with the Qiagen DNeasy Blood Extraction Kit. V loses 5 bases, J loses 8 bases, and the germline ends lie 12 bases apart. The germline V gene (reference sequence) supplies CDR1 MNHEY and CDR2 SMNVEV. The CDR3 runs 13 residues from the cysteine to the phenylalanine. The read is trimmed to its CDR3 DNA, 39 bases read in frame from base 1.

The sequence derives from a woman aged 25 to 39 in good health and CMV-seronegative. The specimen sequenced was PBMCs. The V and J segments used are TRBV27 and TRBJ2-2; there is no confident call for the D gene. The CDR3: CASSPNVSGELFF. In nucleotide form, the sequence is TGTGCCAGCAGTCCTAATGTATCTGGGGAGCTGTTTTTT.